This T cell receptor beta chain was sequenced in a study of early T cells in non-severe SARS-CoV-2 infection. Study overall: Unpaired chains resulted from sequencing bulk RNA of unsorted whole blood.

The TCR library protocol was used to attach unique molecular identifiers. These identifiers were attached to individual cDNA molecules. TCRdb re-analysed the 5' RACE reads in MiXCR, keeping a single row per CDR3 protein. The sample has around 34,000 distinct CDR3 sequences; 4.6% are singletons. This clonotype was seen repeatedly, ten times or more. Trimming removed 1 base at V and 2 bases at J, with 15 bases between. Germline assignment: CDR1 MGHRA and CDR2 YSYEKL. The CDR3 covers 17 residues. This chain connects TRBV4-1 to TRBJ1-5; D perhaps matches TRBD1 (5 bases). Sequencing was performed on whole blood. The source of this sequence is an adult who was a healthcare worker with PCR-confirmed SARS-CoV-2 infection or an uninfected control (not recorded which). CDR3 residues: CASSQALSGGGNQPQHF. The CDR3 region has the DNA TGCGCCAGCAGCCAAGCCCTGAGTGGGGGAGGCAATCAGCCCCAGCATTTT.